This TCR beta chain was recorded in a study of regulatory T cells in long-lasting Graves disease. The study's findings and limits: Newly diagnosed patients had higher TCR diversity than persistent Graves' patients did.

This clonotype was detected only a few times. Its antigen remains unidentified. The V gene's germline CDR1 is ENHRY and CDR2 SYGVKD. This CDR3 has 15 residues. With V trimmed by 7 bases and J by 4 bases, 9 bases remained unmatched. To make TCR beta libraries, researchers used iRepertoire HTBI primers and Arm-PCR of CDR3 regions. Each CDR3 protein is one row after TCRdb ran MiXCR on the multiplex PCR reads. The sample yields a few hundred thousand distinct CDR3 sequences, roughly a fifth seen once. Stated time point: persistent/refractory GD, antithyroid drugs over 5 years with positive TRAb. PBMCs provided the RNA from which the TCR library was made.

The receptor was isolated from a female donor with Graves disease. This rearrangement joins TRBV10-3 to TRBJ2-3; 9 bases fit TRBD1. The material was peripheral blood mononuclear cells (PBMCs), obtained when the disease was refractory, from a patient treated with antithyroid drugs. CDR3 region: CAITHGTGRADTQYF. The CDR3 nucleotides read TGTGCCATCACCCACGGGACAGGGAGAGCAGATACGCAGTATTTT.